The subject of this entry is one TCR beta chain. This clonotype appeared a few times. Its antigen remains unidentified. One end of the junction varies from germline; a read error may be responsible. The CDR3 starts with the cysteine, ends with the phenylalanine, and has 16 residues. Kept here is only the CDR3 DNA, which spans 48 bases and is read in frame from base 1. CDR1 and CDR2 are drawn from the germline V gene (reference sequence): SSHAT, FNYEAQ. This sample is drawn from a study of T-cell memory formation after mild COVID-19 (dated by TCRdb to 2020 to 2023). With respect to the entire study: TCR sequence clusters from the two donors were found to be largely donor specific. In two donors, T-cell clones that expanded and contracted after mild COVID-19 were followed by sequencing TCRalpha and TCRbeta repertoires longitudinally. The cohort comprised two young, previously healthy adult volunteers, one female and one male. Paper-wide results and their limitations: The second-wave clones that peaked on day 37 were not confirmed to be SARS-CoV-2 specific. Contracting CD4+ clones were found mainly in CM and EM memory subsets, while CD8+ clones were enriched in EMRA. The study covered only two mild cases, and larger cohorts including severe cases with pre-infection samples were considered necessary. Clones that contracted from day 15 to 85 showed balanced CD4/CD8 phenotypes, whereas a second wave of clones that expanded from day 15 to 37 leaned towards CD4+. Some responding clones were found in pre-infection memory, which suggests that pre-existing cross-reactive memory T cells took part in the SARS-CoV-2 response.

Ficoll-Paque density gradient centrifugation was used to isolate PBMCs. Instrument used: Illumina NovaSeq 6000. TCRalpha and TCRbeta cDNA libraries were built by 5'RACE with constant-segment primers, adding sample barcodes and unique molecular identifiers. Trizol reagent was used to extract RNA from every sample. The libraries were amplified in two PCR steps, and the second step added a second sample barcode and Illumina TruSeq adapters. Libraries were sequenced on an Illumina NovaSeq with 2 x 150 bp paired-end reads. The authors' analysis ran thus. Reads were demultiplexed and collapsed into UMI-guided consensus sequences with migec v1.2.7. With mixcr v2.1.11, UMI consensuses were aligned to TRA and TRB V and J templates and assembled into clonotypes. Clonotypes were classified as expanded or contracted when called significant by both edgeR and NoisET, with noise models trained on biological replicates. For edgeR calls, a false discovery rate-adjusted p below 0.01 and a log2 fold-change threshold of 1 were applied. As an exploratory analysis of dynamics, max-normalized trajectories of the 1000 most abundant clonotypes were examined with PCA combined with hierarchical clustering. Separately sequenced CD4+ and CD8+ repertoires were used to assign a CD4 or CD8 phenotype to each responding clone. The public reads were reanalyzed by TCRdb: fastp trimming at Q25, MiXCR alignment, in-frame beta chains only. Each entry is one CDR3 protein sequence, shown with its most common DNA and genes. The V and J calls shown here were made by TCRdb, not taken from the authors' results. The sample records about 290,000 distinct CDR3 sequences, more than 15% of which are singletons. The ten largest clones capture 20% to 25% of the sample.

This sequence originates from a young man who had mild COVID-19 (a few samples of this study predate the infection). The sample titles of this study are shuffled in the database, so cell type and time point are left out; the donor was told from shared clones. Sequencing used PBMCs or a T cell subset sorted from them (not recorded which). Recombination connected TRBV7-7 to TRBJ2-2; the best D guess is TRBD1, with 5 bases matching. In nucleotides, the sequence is TGTGCTAGCAGCCCCGGGTGGGGCCGGAACACCGGGGAGCTGTTTTTT. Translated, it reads CASSPGWGRNTGELFF.